Following are 15 T cell receptor beta chains from one sample sequenced in a study of response to subunit inactivated influenza vaccine. TCRdb called the RT-PCR reads again in MiXCR, with one record for every CDR3 protein. The sample has more than 400,000 distinct CDR3 sequences, approximately 7.7% seen once. The material sequenced was PBMCs from blood, taken around 25 months after vaccination. These receptors were collected from a man aged 50 to 75 who received an inactivated influenza vaccine.

The chain recombines TRBV12-3 or TRBV12-4 with TRBJ1-4; no clear D gene. Trimming removed 2 bases from V and 7 bases from J, with 11 bases in between. This CDR3 contains 14 residues. DNA for the CDR3: TGTGCCAGCAGTTTATCGGGGTGGAGTGAAAAACTGTTTTTT. This codes for CASSLSGWSEKLFF.

J is TRBJ2-3 and V is TRBV6-2 or TRBV6-3; D is uncertain. This CDR3 is built from 13 residues. Germline assignment: CDR1 MNHEY and CDR2 SVGEGT. The ends were cut back, 8 bases at V and 2 bases at J, with 11 bases in the middle. The CDR3, as DNA: TGTGCCAGCCAGGAAACGAACACAGATACGCAGTATTTT. Amino acid sequence: CASQETNTDTQYF.

The chain couples TRBV12-3 or TRBV12-4 to TRBJ1-2, with D tentatively TRBD1 (5 bases). Trimming took off 5 bases at V and 9 bases at J, with 16 bases between the two ends. CDR3 length: 13 residues. The CDR3 DNA reads TGTGCCAGCAGTCCGGGGACGGCAGGGAGCTACACCTTC. Translation gives CASSPGTAGSYTF.

This chain uses TRBV5-1 with TRBJ2-1; 8 bases align to TRBD2. This CDR3 region has 17 residues. V lost 5 bases and J lost 0; bases outside the gene matches: 10. In germline, CDR1 is SGHRS, CDR2 YFSETQ. CDR3 sequence (DNA): TGCGCCAGCAGTTCGAAACGACTAGCGATCTCCTACAATGAGCAGTTCTTC. Its protein is CASSSKRLAISYNEQFF. The full variable domain, completed using reference TRBV5-1 and TRBJ2-1, is KAGVTQTPRYLIKTRGQQVTLSCSPISGHRSVSWYQQTPGQGLQFLFEYFSETQRNKGNFPGRFSGRQFSNSRSEMNVSTLELGDSALYLCASSSKRLAISYNEQFFGPGTRLTVL.

Many counts were recorded for this clonotype. V gene TRBV5-1 combines with J gene TRBJ1-4; TRBD1 agrees at 8 bases. The CDR3 extends over 15 amino acids. V was clipped by 5 bases and J by 8 bases; unmatched bases: 11. Germline CDR1 and CDR2: SGHRS and YFSETQ. CDR3 region: CASSTGDRLLEKLFF. Here the CDR3 DNA reads TGCGCCAGCAGTACGGGGGACAGGTTACTCGAAAAACTGTTTTTT.

The chain is built from TRBV11-2 and TRBJ2-7, with 10 positions matching TRBD2. Germline V gene sequence: CDR1 SGHAT, CDR2 FQNNGV. V trimming: 5 bases; J trimming: 5 bases; junction bases outside the gene matches: 6. This CDR3 has 14 residues. The CDR3 DNA reads TGTGCCAGCAGCGCCGGGACTAGCGTCGACGAGCAGTACTTC. Encoded protein: CASSAGTSVDEQYF.

This clonotype was detected a few times. V and J are TRBV27 and TRBJ1-2; unclear D gene. CDR3 size: 14 residues. V was cut by 2 bases and J by 8 bases, with 15 bases left in between. CDR1 MNHEY and CDR2 SMNVEV come from the germline V gene (reference sequence). CDR3 sequence: CASSLAGPITGYTF. CDR3 coding DNA: TGTGCCAGCAGTTTAGCCGGTCCCATCACGGGCTACACCTTC.

This clonotype was seen at least ten times. V is TRBV19 and J is TRBJ2-7; 8 nucleotides agree with TRBD1. The CDR3 is made up of 15 amino acids. V trimming: 6 bases; J trimming: 0 bases; junction bases outside the gene matches: 7. Germline assignment: CDR1 LNHDA and CDR2 SQIVND (reference sequence). The CDR3 region has the DNA TGTGCCAGTAGCTACCGGACAGGGTCCTCCTACGAGCAGTACTTC. It codes for CASSYRTGSSYEQYF.

This clonotype was seen a few times. The chain employs TRBV7-9 and TRBJ2-3; maybe TRBD2 (5 bases). This CDR3 region has 17 residues. The V gene lost 2 bases and the J gene lost 0 bases, with 15 bases spanning the gap. CDR1 is SEHNR and CDR2 is FQNEAQ in the germline V gene (reference sequence). CDR3 in amino acids: CASSLIRRDFSTDTQYF. In DNA, the CDR3 is TGTGCCAGCAGCTTAATCCGCCGGGATTTTAGCACAGATACGCAGTATTTT.

This clonotype was detected ten times or more. This chain connects TRBV5-1 to TRBJ2-2, with no clear D. V dropped 0 bases and J dropped 2 bases, with 8 bases sitting between them. Germline assignment: CDR1 SGHRS and CDR2 YFSETQ. The CDR3 runs to 15 residues. The CDR3 here is CASSLDATNTGELFF. The CDR3 DNA sequence: TGCGCCAGCAGCTTGGACGCCACTAACACCGGGGAGCTGTTTTTT.

The genes are TRBV5-5 and TRBJ1-2; 7 nucleotides agree with TRBD1. This CDR3 comprises 15 residues. The V gene end was trimmed by 6 bases and the J gene end by 4 bases; junction bases not matched to a gene: 12. Germline lookup yields CDR1 SGHKS and CDR2 YYEKEE (reference sequence). The CDR3 sequence: CASNAVGQPSYGYTF. The CDR3 nucleotides are TGTGCCAGCAACGCGGTGGGACAGCCAAGCTATGGCTACACCTTC.

V is TRBV6-4 and J is TRBJ2-2, with D tentatively TRBD2 (6 bases). The ends were cut back, 4 bases at V and 7 bases at J, with 16 bases in the middle. This CDR3 is built from 15 residues. From germline, CDR1 is MRHNA and CDR2 SNTAGT. The CDR3 DNA reads as TGTGCCAGCAGTGCCGCCGGGACTTCGGGCGGGGAGCTGTTTTTT. This sequence encodes CASSAAGTSGGELFF.

This clonotype showed up just a few times. The V call is TRBV5-1, the J call TRBJ1-4; 8 nucleotides line up with TRBD1. Germline V gene lookup returns CDR1 SGHRS and CDR2 YFSETQ. The CDR3 length is 14 residues. The trim removed 7 bases at V and 8 bases at J, leaving 10 bases unmatched. The CDR3 DNA reads as TGCGCCAGCGGACGGACAGGGAGCGGAGAAAAACTGTTTTTT. Amino acids: CASGRTGSGEKLFF.

This clonotype appeared many times. V usage is TRBV11-2 and J usage is TRBJ2-5, with 9 bases that match TRBD1. This CDR3 is 15 amino acids long. V dropped 1 base and J dropped 5; count of bases not matched to a gene: 5. Germline V CDR1 and CDR2: SGHAT, FQNNGV. CDR3: CASSLGGTGKETQYF. CDR3 nucleotides: TGTGCCAGCAGCTTAGGGGGGACAGGGAAGGAGACCCAGTACTTC.

Ten or more counts support this clonotype. The CDR3 DNA is TGTGCCAGCAGCAACCCACCAGGGGAGCAGTTCTTC. Protein sequence: CASSNPPGEQFF. The chain links TRBV6-2 or TRBV6-3 to TRBJ2-1; a weak D match, TRBD1 (5 bases). The CDR3 sequence is 12 residues long. The V gene's germline CDR1 is MNHEY and CDR2 SVGEGT. V was cut by 6 bases and J by 10 bases, with 13 bases left in between.